This T cell receptor (beta chain) appears in the sequencing data of a study of early stage breast cancer tumors. Points from the study as a whole: Chain pairing and CD4, CD8 or FOXP3 expression were not captured. Tumors had roughly 2.4-fold higher T cell density and higher clonality than adjacent normal breast tissue. Most shared enriched TCRB sequences were commonly generated ones.

With regard to this clone: Its antigen is not known.

V was pared by 0 bases and J by 9 bases, with 8 bases of the junction left unmatched. Germline V gene lookup returns CDR1 SNHLY and CDR2 FYNNEI. The CDR3 extends over 16 amino acids. The data were produced by immunoSEQ multiplex PCR, yet TCRdb's version contains in-frame clones alone and is incomplete. The sample contains about 72,000 clones, roughly 80% of which appear only once. This rearrangement joins TRBV2 to TRBJ2-1; 10 bases are shared with TRBD2. The receptor comes from a person between 55 and 70 years old with breast cancer. The sample comprised blood. The CDR3: CASSEASSGRAGEQFF. CDR3 DNA sequence: TGTGCCAGCAGTGAAGCGTCAAGCGGGAGGGCAGGTGAGCAGTTCTTC.